These 24 T cell receptor beta chains were sequenced from one sample in a study of cytomegalovirus exposure and HLA in healthy donors. PCR primers comprised 60 Vbeta and 13 Jbeta primers. Clones were read by immunoSEQ multiplex PCR, and TCRdb kept only the in-frame ones, dropping some. The sample has 100,000 to 150,000 clones, and its top ten clones hold 1.5% to 2%. The source material was PBMCs. The receptors derive from a woman between 35 and 50 years old in good health and CMV-seropositive.

J is TRBJ2-2 and V is TRBV11-2; 15 bases are a match to TRBD2. In germline, CDR1 is SGHAT, CDR2 FQNNGV. Germline trimming cut 4 bases from V and 3 bases from J; bases unmatched to any gene: 3. CDR3 length: 17 amino acids. The DNA of the CDR3 is TGTGCCAGCAGCTGGACTAGCGGGAGGGGGTACACCGGGGAGCTGTTTTTT. It codes for CASSWTSGRGYTGELFF.

J is TRBJ2-1 and V is TRBV7-3; TRBD2 aligns across 12 bases. CDR1 is SGHTA and CDR2 is FQGTGA in the germline V gene. V was clipped by 4 bases and J by 6 bases; unmatched bases: 4. The CDR3 is made up of 15 amino acids. CDR3 protein: CASSSRTSGTNEQFF. Written as DNA, the CDR3 is TGTGCCAGCAGCTCTCGGACTAGCGGGACCAATGAGCAGTTCTTC.

The V gene is TRBV27, the J gene TRBJ2-5; TRBD2 agrees at 12 bases. After removal of 2 bases from V and 5 bases from J, the junction contained 9 bases not matched to a gene. This CDR3 region has 17 residues. Looked up from germline, CDR1 is MNHEY and CDR2 is SMNVEV (reference sequence). The CDR3 DNA sequence: TGTGCCAGCAGTTTAGGACTAGCGGGAAAGGGGCGGGAGACCCAGTACTTC. Protein sequence: CASSLGLAGKGRETQYF.

V usage is TRBV19 and J usage is TRBJ1-5; D might be TRBD1 (5 bases). The CDR3 contains 14 residues. Germline loops: CDR1 LNHDA, CDR2 SQIVND (reference sequence). V dropped 4 bases and J dropped 5 bases, with 12 bases sitting between them. This chain's CDR3 is CASSRTSSHQPQHF. CDR3 nucleotides: TGTGCCAGTAGTAGGACATCATCCCATCAGCCCCAGCATTTT.

The V call is TRBV6-6, the J call TRBJ1-1; maybe TRBD1 (5 bases). This CDR3 region has 13 residues. The V end lost 9 bases, the J end lost 4 bases, and 15 bases lay between the germline ends. Per the germline V gene, CDR1 is MNHNY and CDR2 is SVGAGI (reference sequence). The CDR3 region has the DNA TGTGCCAGTCGACTCGGGCAGGGCACTGAAGCTTTCTTT. It encodes CASRLGQGTEAFF.

The chain uses TRBV5-4 and TRBJ2-3; 7 bases are a match to TRBD1. The CDR3 runs to 15 residues. CDR1 SGHNT and CDR2 YYREEE come from the germline V gene (reference sequence). The trim removed 2 bases at V and 3 bases at J, leaving 6 bases unmatched. CDR3 coding DNA: TGTGCCAGCAGCTTCGGGACAGCCGGGACAGATACGCAGTATTTT. This sequence encodes CASSFGTAGTDTQYF.

CDR3 region: CASSPISGQGAKEQYF. The CDR3 DNA is TGCGCCAGCAGCCCCATTTCCGGACAGGGGGCCAAGGAGCAGTACTTC. The chain recombines TRBV5-1 with TRBJ2-7; 11 bases are a match to TRBD1. The CDR3 totals 16 residues. Germline CDR1 SGHRS, CDR2 YFSETQ. V lost 4 bases, J lost 7 bases, and 13 bases stayed unmatched.

The V gene is TRBV5-6, the J gene TRBJ2-3; TRBD2 agrees at 9 bases. Germline V gene data show CDR1 as SGHDT and CDR2 as YYEEEE. The V and J ends lost 2 bases and 4 bases, in that order; junction bases with no gene match: 5. The CDR3 length is 15 residues. CDR3 residues: CASSLGLASSDTQYF. The CDR3 coding sequence is TGTGCCAGCAGCTTAGGACTAGCGAGCTCAGATACGCAGTATTTT.

The chain is built from TRBV15 and TRBJ1-5; D is possibly TRBD1 (5 bases). CDR3 length equals 17 residues. V dropped 5 bases and J dropped 4 bases, with 21 bases sitting between them. Germline CDR1 reads LNHNV; CDR2 reads YYDKDF (reference sequence). CDR3 nucleotides: TGTGCCACCAGCGCCCGGCGGGGGACGGCCTCAAATCAGCCCCAGCATTTT. It translates to CATSARRGTASNQPQHF.

The CDR3, as DNA: TGTGCCAGCAGCTTATGGGCTAGCGGGAGTGTGGGACAAGAGACCCAGTACTTC. This gives the protein CASSLWASGSVGQETQYF. The rearrangement joins TRBV7-2 to TRBJ2-5; 10 bases fit TRBD2. CDR1 and CDR2 from the germline V gene are SGHTA and FQGNSA. The V gene end was trimmed by 2 bases and the J gene end by 2 bases; junction bases not matched to a gene: 11. This CDR3 is 18 amino acids long.

V and J are TRBV18 and TRBJ1-2; 7 bases map to TRBD1. CDR3 length: 16 residues. CDR1 KGHSH and CDR2 LQKENI come from the germline V gene. V dropped 5 bases and J dropped 0; count of bases not matched to a gene: 9. The CDR3 DNA is TGTGCCAGCTCAAGGGGACAGCAAACATCTAACTATGGCTACACCTTC. Its protein product is CASSRGQQTSNYGYTF.

This chain joins TRBV28 and TRBJ2-7; no reliable D call. Trimming pared 5 bases from V and 0 bases from J, leaving 5 bases between. The CDR3 is 12 residues long. Germline V CDR1 and CDR2: MDHEN, SYDVKM. DNA of the CDR3: TGTGCCAGCAGTCTGGCCTCCTACGAGCAGTACTTC. This sequence encodes CASSLASYEQYF.

The chain uses TRBV27 and TRBJ2-2, with TRBD1 matching over 10 bases. Germline assignment: CDR1 MNHEY and CDR2 SMNVEV (reference sequence). The CDR3 runs to 14 residues. The ends lost 4 bases at V and 8 bases at J; junction bases unmatched: 4. CDR3 in amino acids: CASSSRDRGGELFF. The CDR3 coding sequence is TGTGCCAGCAGTTCCCGGGACAGGGGAGGGGAGCTGTTTTTT.

The gene calls are TRBV7-8 and TRBJ2-7; TRBD2 might be the D (6 bases). This CDR3 is 15 amino acids long. Germline-derived CDR1 and CDR2 are SGHVS and FQNEAQ. The V end was cut by 8 bases, the J end by 0 bases, with 17 bases between. For the CDR3, the DNA is TGTGCCAGCGGTCGGGGACTCCTATTCTCCTACGAGCAGTACTTC. This codes for CASGRGLLFSYEQYF.

V usage is TRBV4-3 and J usage is TRBJ2-2; weak D call: TRBD2 (6 bases). CDR1 is LGHNA and CDR2 is YSLEER in the germline V gene. The CDR3 is 15 residues long. Trimming took 2 bases from V and 4 from J, leaving 11 bases between them. The CDR3 spells CASSQILGGTGELFF. Here the CDR3 DNA reads TGCGCCAGCAGCCAAATTCTCGGGGGCACCGGGGAGCTGTTTTTT.

For this clone: Additional DNA sequences in this sample encode the identical CDR3. The V call is TRBV4-3, the J call TRBJ2-1; possible D gene TRBD2, 6 bases. V was shortened by 0 bases and J by 0 bases, with 12 bases between the two germline ends. Germline V lookup: CDR1 LGHNA, CDR2 YSLEER. This CDR3 has 17 residues. CDR3 bases: TGCGCCAGCAGCCAAGAAACTAGCCTTAGCTCCTACAATGAGCAGTTCTTC. Residues: CASSQETSLSSYNEQFF.

The chain employs TRBV30 and TRBJ2-1; D unresolved. The CDR3 covers 12 residues. Germline V lookup: CDR1 GTSNPN, CDR2 SVGIG (reference sequence). The V gene lost 1 base and the J gene lost 8 bases, with 9 bases spanning the gap. CDR3 DNA: TGTGCCTGGAGTGAATTCTCCCATGAGCAGTTCTTC. Translation gives CAWSEFSHEQFF.

The V and J genes are TRBV29-1 and TRBJ2-1, with 7 bases fitting TRBD1. The V gene's germline CDR1 is SQVTM and CDR2 ANQGSEA. Trimming at V came to 6 bases and at J to 5 bases, leaving 7 bases not matched to a gene. This CDR3 contains 13 residues. The CDR3 bases are TGCAGCGTCAAGATAGACAGGGACAATGAGCAGTTCTTC. Encoded protein: CSVKIDRDNEQFF.

V usage is TRBV14 and J usage is TRBJ2-1; D ambiguous. Germline V gene lookup returns CDR1 SGHDN and CDR2 FVKESK. Between the trimmed V and J ends, which lost 4 bases and 8 bases, there was a span of 15 bases. This CDR3 has 14 residues. This chain's CDR3 is CASSPSLRGHEQFF. The CDR3 DNA sequence: TGTGCCAGCAGCCCCAGCCTTCGCGGCCATGAGCAGTTCTTC.

This sequence joins TRBV7-9 and TRBJ1-2; D is ambiguous. Per the germline V gene, CDR1 is SEHNR and CDR2 is FQNEAQ (reference sequence). The ends were cut back, 3 bases at V and 0 bases at J, with 8 bases in the middle. The CDR3 totals 14 residues. CDR3 sequence (DNA): TGTGCCAGCAGCTTCGGAGAGCCTAACTATGGCTACACCTTC. The encoded protein is CASSFGEPNYGYTF. Based on the CDR3 plus reference TRBV7-9 and TRBJ1-2, the full variable domain is DTGVSQNPRHKITKRGQNVTFRCDPISEHNRLYWYRQTLGQGPEFLTYFQNEAQLEKSRLLSDRFSAERPKGSFSTLEIQRTEQGDSAMYLCASSFGEPNYGYTFGSGTRLTVV.

The chain joins TRBV19 to TRBJ1-1; 7 nucleotides line up with TRBD1. The germline V gene has CDR1 LNHDA and CDR2 SQIVND (reference sequence). This CDR3 contains 13 residues. Trimming took 5 bases from V and 3 from J; bases not matched to a gene: 3. The CDR3: CASSSRGDTEAFF. The CDR3 DNA follows: TGTGCCAGTAGTTCCAGGGGGGACACTGAAGCTTTCTTT.

This chain connects TRBV10-3 to TRBJ2-1; 11 nucleotides line up with TRBD2. In germline, CDR1 is ENHRY, CDR2 SYGVKD. Trimming removed 7 bases from V and 6 bases from J; junction bases left unmatched: 8. CDR3 length: 15 residues. CDR3 nucleotide sequence: TGTGCCATCAAGCCGGTAGCGGGAGGGCCCAATGAGCAGTTCTTC. Its protein is CAIKPVAGGPNEQFF.

The CDR3 protein is CASSFWGDPNTGELFF. As DNA, the CDR3 is TGTGCCAGCAGCTTTTGGGGGGACCCGAACACCGGGGAGCTGTTTTTT. This sequence joins TRBV5-6 and TRBJ2-2, with D possibly being TRBD2 (6 bases). Germline V gives CDR1 SGHDT, CDR2 YYEEEE. V was cut by 2 bases and J by 0 bases, with 11 bases left in between. This CDR3 comprises 16 residues.

This chain connects TRBV19 to TRBJ2-3; TRBD1 is a possible D gene (5 bases). This CDR3 has 12 amino acids. V was clipped by 5 bases and J by 5 bases, with 8 bases between them. Germline V gene lookup returns CDR1 LNHDA and CDR2 SQIVND (reference sequence). CDR3 sequence reads: CASSPQVDTQYF. In DNA form, the CDR3 reads TGTGCCAGTAGTCCACAGGTAGATACGCAGTATTTT.